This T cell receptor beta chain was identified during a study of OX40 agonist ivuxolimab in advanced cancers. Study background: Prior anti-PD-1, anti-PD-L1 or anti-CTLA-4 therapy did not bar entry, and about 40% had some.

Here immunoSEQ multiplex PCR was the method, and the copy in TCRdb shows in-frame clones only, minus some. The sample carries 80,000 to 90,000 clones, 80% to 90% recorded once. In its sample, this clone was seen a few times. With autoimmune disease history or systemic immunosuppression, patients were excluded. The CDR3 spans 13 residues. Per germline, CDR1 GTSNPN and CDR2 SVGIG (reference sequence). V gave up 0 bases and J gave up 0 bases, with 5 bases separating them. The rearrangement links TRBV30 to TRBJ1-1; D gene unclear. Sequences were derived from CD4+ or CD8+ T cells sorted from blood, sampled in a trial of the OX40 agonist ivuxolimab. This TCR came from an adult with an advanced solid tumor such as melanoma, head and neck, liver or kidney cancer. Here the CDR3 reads CAWSVLMNTEAFF. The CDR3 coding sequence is TGTGCCTGGAGTGTACTCATGAACACTGAAGCTTTCTTT.